These T cell receptor beta chains were read from a single sample in a study of OX40 agonist ivuxolimab in advanced cancers. The method was immunoSEQ multiplex PCR; TCRdb's version includes in-frame clones alone and lacks a portion of them. The repertoire holds more than 55,000 clones, with about 84% as singletons. The specimen comprised CD4+ or CD8+ T cells sorted from blood, sampled in a trial of the OX40 agonist ivuxolimab. The source of these receptors is an adult with an advanced solid tumor such as melanoma, head and neck, liver or kidney cancer. The CDR3 runs from the conserved cysteine through the conserved F or W. The D gene is left open where the match is weak. The listing skips clone size in some rows; elsewhere it reads once, few, many or a size class.

J gene	clone size	D gene	V gene	CDR3 protein	CDR3 DNA
TRBJ1-2	NA	NA	TRBV10-3	CAITHGGQGNYGYTF	TGTGCCATCACCCATGGAGGCCAGGGGAACTATGGCTACACCTTC
TRBJ1-2	NA	NA	TRBV19	CASSIDTGVVTNYGYTF	TGTGCCAGTAGTATAGATACAGGAGTAGTCACAAACTATGGCTACACCTTC
TRBJ2-7	once	TRBD1	TRBV9	CASTKGGTGASYEQYF	TGTGCCAGCACAAAAGGGGGGACAGGTGCATCCTACGAGCAGTACTTC
TRBJ2-7	medium-sized	NA	TRBV19	CASSIGGTAYEQYF	TGTGCCAGTAGTATAGGCGGGACAGCCTACGAGCAGTACTTC
TRBJ2-2	once	NA	TRBV5-1	CASSLAVTGELFF	TGCGCCAGCAGCTTGGCAGTGACCGGGGAGCTGTTTTTT
TRBJ1-6	NA	NA	TRBV5-4	CASSSGRAGDSPLHF	TGTGCCAGCAGCTCGGGGAGGGCAGGTGATTCACCCCTCCACTTT
TRBJ2-7	NA	TRBD1	TRBV7-2	CASSQTGAVSYEQYF	TGTGCCAGCAGTCAGACAGGGGCTGTCTCCTACGAGCAGTACTTC
TRBJ1-6	NA	NA	TRBV4-1	CASSQEVYNSPLHF	TGCGCCAGCAGCCAAGAGGTTTATAATTCACCCCTCCACTTT
TRBJ2-7	NA	NA	TRBV5-1	CASSPLGLHEQYF	TGCGCCAGCAGCCCCTTGGGGTTACACGAGCAGTACTTC
TRBJ2-7	NA	TRBD2	TRBV18	CASSLTSGSGYEQYF	TGTGCCAGCTCACTGACTAGCGGGAGTGGGTACGAGCAGTACTTC
TRBJ2-5	NA	TRBD2	TRBV11-2	CASSLGIIAGGNQETQYF	TGTGCCAGCAGCTTAGGAATTATAGCGGGAGGGAACCAAGAGACCCAGTACTTC
TRBJ2-7	NA	NA	TRBV6-5	CASKGSPSYEQYF	TGTGCCAGCAAGGGGAGTCCCTCCTACGAGCAGTACTTC
TRBJ2-5	NA	NA	TRBV10-3	CAISSGIQETQYF	TGTGCCATCAGTTCCGGGATCCAAGAGACCCAGTACTTC
TRBJ1-4	few	NA	TRBV11-2	CASSHGEGTELFF	TGTGCCAGCAGCCACGGCGAGGGTACAGAACTGTTTTTT
TRBJ2-5	once	NA	TRBV4-3	CASSQSTGVRGQETQYF	TGCGCCAGCAGCCAATCTACAGGGGTGCGGGGCCAAGAGACCCAGTACTTC
TRBJ1-2	NA	NA	TRBV5-4	CASSPDMEAYGYTF	TGTGCCAGCAGCCCCGACATGGAGGCCTATGGCTACACCTTC
TRBJ2-3	NA	NA	TRBV19	CASSIGGVSTDTQYF	TGTGCCAGTAGTATAGGGGGAGTTAGCACAGATACGCAGTATTTT
TRBJ2-2	NA	NA	TRBV9	CASSVDGVAGELFF	TGTGCCAGCAGCGTAGACGGGGTTGCCGGGGAGCTGTTTTTT
TRBJ2-1	few	NA	TRBV28	CAIKGGSSYNEQFF	TGTGCCATCAAGGGGGGGAGCTCCTACAATGAGCAGTTCTTC
TRBJ2-7	NA	TRBD1	TRBV30	CAWTRQGAPYEQYF	TGTGCCTGGACCCGACAGGGGGCCCCCTACGAGCAGTACTTC
TRBJ2-3	NA	NA	TRBV7-2	CASSLVSTADTQYF	TGTGCCAGCAGCCTGGTAAGCACAGCAGATACGCAGTATTTT
TRBJ2-1	NA	TRBD1	TRBV9	CASSVRGQGTNEQFF	TGTGCCAGCAGCGTTAGGGGACAGGGTACCAATGAGCAGTTCTTC
TRBJ1-4	NA	NA	TRBV29-1	CSVIGRDYEKLFF	TGCAGCGTTATCGGCAGGGACTATGAAAAACTGTTTTTT
TRBJ1-2	NA	NA	TRBV5-6	CASSLSGVAYTF	TGTGCCAGCAGCTTATCAGGTGTCGCCTACACCTTC
TRBJ1-1	NA	TRBD1	TRBV7-2	CASSLTQLGQYEAFF	TGTGCCAGCAGCTTGACCCAATTGGGACAGTATGAAGCTTTCTTT
TRBJ1-6	NA	NA	TRBV19	CASSIDDRYSPLHF	TGTGCCAGTAGTATAGATGACAGGTATTCACCCCTCCACTTT
TRBJ1-1	NA	NA	TRBV9	CASSASTVKNTEAFF	TGTGCCAGCAGCGCTTCGACAGTGAAGAACACTGAAGCTTTCTTT
TRBJ1-6	NA	NA	TRBV11-3	CASSLVTGSPLHF	TGTGCCAGCAGCTTAGTAACGGGTTCACCCCTCCACTTT
TRBJ1-1	NA	TRBD1	TRBV6-4	CASFLTGGGTEAFF	TGTGCCAGCTTCCTCACAGGGGGAGGCACTGAAGCTTTCTTT
TRBJ2-6	NA	NA	TRBV5-4	CASSERSGANVLTF	TGTGCCAGCAGCGAGCGCTCTGGGGCCAACGTCCTGACTTTC
TRBJ1-3	NA	NA	TRBV7-9	CASSLPQGRSSGNTIYF	TGTGCCAGCAGCTTACCCCAGGGCCGATCCTCTGGAAACACCATATATTTT
TRBJ2-1	NA	NA	TRBV9	CASSASGGGRRLNNEQFF	TGTGCCAGCAGCGCCTCAGGGGGAGGGCGCCGTCTCAACAATGAGCAGTTCTTC
TRBJ2-5	NA	TRBD2	TRBV2	CASSESMGLAGKETQYF	TGTGCCAGCAGTGAATCGATGGGACTAGCGGGGAAAGAGACCCAGTACTTC
TRBJ1-5	NA	NA	TRBV6-6	CASSPPPRAGNQPQHF	TGTGCCAGCAGCCCTCCCCCAAGGGCTGGCAATCAGCCCCAGCATTTT
TRBJ2-2	once	TRBD2	TRBV7-2	CASSRTSGRTGELFF	TGTGCCAGCAGCCGGACTAGCGGGAGGACCGGGGAGCTGTTTTTT
TRBJ1-5	NA	NA	TRBV28	CASGQLDGSNQPQHF	TGTGCCAGCGGACAGTTGGACGGAAGCAATCAGCCCCAGCATTTT
TRBJ2-7	NA	NA	TRBV29-1	CSVAVTGREQYF	TGCAGCGTTGCCGTGACAGGCCGCGAGCAGTACTTC
TRBJ2-5	once	NA	TRBV2	CASSEAGGRKGETQYF	TGTGCCAGCAGTGAAGCTGGGGGCAGGAAGGGAGAGACCCAGTACTTC
TRBJ1-1	NA	NA	TRBV6-5	CASRRGGTEAFF	TGTGCCAGCAGACGCGGTGGGACTGAAGCTTTCTTT
TRBJ1-2	NA	NA	TRBV4-1	CASSQDKGDYGYTF	TGCGCCAGCAGCCAAGATAAGGGCGACTATGGCTACACCTTC
TRBJ2-1	NA	NA	TRBV5-4	CASSFASGSYNEQFF	TGTGCCAGCAGCTTCGCAAGTGGCTCCTACAATGAGCAGTTCTTC
TRBJ2-1	NA	NA	TRBV20-1	CSARDRNEQFF	TGCAGTGCCAGAGACCGCAATGAGCAGTTCTTC
TRBJ2-1	NA	NA	TRBV7-2	CASSLRGARWDEQFF	TGTGCCAGCAGTTTAAGGGGGGCTCGTTGGGATGAGCAGTTCTTC
TRBJ1-5	once	NA	TRBV19	CASSIEWVGNQPQHF	TGTGCCAGTAGTATTGAATGGGTGGGCAATCAGCCCCAGCATTTT
TRBJ2-7	once	NA	TRBV28	CASSLLGSYEQYF	TGTGCCAGCAGTTTATTAGGTTCCTACGAGCAGTACTTC